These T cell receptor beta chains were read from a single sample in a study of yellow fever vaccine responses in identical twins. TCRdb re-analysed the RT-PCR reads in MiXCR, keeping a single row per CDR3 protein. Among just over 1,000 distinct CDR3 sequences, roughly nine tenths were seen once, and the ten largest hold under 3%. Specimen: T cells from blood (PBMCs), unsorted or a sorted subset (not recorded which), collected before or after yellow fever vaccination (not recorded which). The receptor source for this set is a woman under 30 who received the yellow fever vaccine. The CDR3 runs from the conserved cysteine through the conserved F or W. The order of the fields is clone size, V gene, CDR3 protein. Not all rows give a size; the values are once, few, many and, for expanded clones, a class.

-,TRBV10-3,CAIRQNTEAFF
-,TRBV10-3,CASARVDGYTF
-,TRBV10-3,CAIRGGLAGGPENEQFF
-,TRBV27,CASSLSGGRYEQYF
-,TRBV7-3,CASSLMADTEAFF
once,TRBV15,CATSSGGLSSYEQYF
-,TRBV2,CASSVGLNNEQFF
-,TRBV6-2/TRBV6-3,CASSIRGLSYNEQFF
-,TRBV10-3,CAISERGTNTGELFF
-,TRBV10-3,CAISKMDRGGETQYF
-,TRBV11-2,CASSLGDRSSYNSPLHF
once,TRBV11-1,CASSLAAGGPRDTQYF
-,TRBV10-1,CASSRQGVNTEAFF
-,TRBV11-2,CASSYEQFF
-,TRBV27,CASRLIATNEKLFF
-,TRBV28,CASSLGGITDTQYF
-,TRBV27,CASPRAGHPNTEAFF
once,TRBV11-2,CASSPPSRGANTGELFF
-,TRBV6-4,CASSDGARNSPLHF
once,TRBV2,CASSESQPQHF
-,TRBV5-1,CASSQGTENTEAFF
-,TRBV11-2,CASSLRPGRLPLEQYF
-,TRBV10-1,CASSDRSSGNTIYF
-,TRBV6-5,CASSYSFTGVWGTEAFF
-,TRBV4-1,CASSQGQVQSYEQYF
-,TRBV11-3,CASSIQTYEQYF
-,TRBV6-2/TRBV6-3,CASSYGTAKEYGYTF
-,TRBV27,CASSLGGASTDTQYF
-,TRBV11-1,CASSLGQVAQPQHF
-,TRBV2,CASSGDTEAFF
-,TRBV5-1,CASSPSERGPSGANVLTF